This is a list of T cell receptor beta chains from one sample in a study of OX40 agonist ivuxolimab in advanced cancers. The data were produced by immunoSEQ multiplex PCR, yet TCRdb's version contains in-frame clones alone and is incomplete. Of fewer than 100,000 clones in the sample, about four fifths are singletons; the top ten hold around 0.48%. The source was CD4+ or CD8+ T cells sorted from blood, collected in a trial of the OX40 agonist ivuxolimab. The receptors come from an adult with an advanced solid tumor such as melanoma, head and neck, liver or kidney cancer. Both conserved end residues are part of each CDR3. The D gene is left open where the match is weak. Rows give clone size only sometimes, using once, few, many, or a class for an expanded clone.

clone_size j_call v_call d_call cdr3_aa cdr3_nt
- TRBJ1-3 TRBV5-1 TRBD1 CASSGATGASSGNTIYF TGCGCCAGCAGCGGGGCGACAGGGGCGAGCTCTGGAAACACCATATATTTT
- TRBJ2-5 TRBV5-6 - CASSFSYRGGGQETQYF TGTGCCAGCAGCTTCTCGTACAGGGGGGGAGGCCAAGAGACCCAGTACTTC
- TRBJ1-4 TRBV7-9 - CASSLGQSNEKLFF TGTGCCAGCAGCTTAGGACAGTCTAATGAAAAACTGTTTTTT
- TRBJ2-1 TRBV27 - CASRDRYGGRSYNEQFF TGTGCCAGCAGAGACAGGTACGGCGGGCGTTCCTACAATGAGCAGTTCTTC
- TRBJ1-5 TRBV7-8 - CASSRTDSNQPQHF TGTGCCAGCAGCCGGACGGACAGCAATCAGCCCCAGCATTTT
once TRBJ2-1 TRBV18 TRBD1 CASYRDRYNEQFF TGTGCCAGCTACCGGGACAGGTACAATGAGCAGTTCTTC
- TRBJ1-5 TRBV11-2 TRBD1 CASSLGGTGYQPQHF TGTGCCAGCAGCTTAGGAGGGACAGGGTATCAGCCCCAGCATTTT
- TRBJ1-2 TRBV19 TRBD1 CASRRGQSNYGYTF TGTGCCAGTAGAAGGGGACAGTCTAACTATGGCTACACCTTC
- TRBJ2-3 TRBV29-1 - CSVEIARDPDTQYF TGCAGCGTTGAAATAGCGCGGGATCCAGATACGCAGTATTTT
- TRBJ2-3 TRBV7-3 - CASSLIGGIRDTQYF TGTGCCAGCAGCTTAATAGGAGGGATCAGAGATACGCAGTATTTT
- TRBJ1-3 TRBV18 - CASSPVGRRGNTIYF TGTGCCAGCTCACCGGTCGGAAGGAGAGGAAACACCATATATTTT
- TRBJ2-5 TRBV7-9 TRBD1 CASKSGTAGTQYF TGTGCCAGCAAATCCGGGACAGCCGGGACCCAGTACTTC
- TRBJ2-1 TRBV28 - CASSLRVEQFF TGTGCCAGCAGTTTGAGGGTTGAGCAGTTCTTC
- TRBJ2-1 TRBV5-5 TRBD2 CASSKLGTSGGRNEQFF TGTGCCAGCAGCAAATTAGGGACTAGCGGGGGCCGCAATGAGCAGTTCTTC
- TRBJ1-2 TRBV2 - CASSEALWGLRYGYTF TGTGCCAGCAGTGAAGCGCTTTGGGGACTGAGATATGGCTACACCTTC
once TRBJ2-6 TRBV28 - CASSFSGANVLTF TGTGCCAGCAGTTTTTCTGGGGCCAACGTCCTGACTTTC
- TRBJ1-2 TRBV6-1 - CASDLSGLKVGGYTF TGTGCCAGCGATCTAAGCGGCCTAAAAGTCGGTGGCTACACCTTC
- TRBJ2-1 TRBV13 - CASSSSKSGYNEQFF TGTGCCAGCAGCTCTTCCAAATCGGGCTACAATGAGCAGTTCTTC
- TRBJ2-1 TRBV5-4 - CASSDSRGLNEQFF TGTGCCAGCAGCGATTCCAGGGGCCTTAATGAGCAGTTCTTC
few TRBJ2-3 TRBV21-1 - CASSLRTSGTDTQYF TGTGCCAGCAGCCTCCGGACTAGCGGCACAGATACGCAGTATTTT
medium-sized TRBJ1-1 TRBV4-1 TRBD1 CASSQTGNRGNTEAFF TGCGCCAGCAGCCAAACCGGGAACAGGGGGAACACTGAAGCTTTCTTT
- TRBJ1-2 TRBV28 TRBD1 CASSPGTGVGGYTF TGTGCCAGCAGTCCCGGGACAGGGGTAGGCGGCTACACCTTC
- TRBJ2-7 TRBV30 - CAWSQGSYEQYF TGTGCCTGGAGTCAGGGCTCCTACGAGCAGTACTTC
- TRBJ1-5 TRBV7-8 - CASSLMRGGGNQPQHF TGTGCCAGCAGCCTGATGAGGGGAGGGGGCAATCAGCCCCAGCATTTT
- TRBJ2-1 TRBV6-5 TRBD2 CASSYSWTSGNNEQFF TGTGCCAGCAGTTACTCATGGACTAGCGGCAACAATGAGCAGTTCTTC
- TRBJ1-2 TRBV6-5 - CASSPADGRYGYTF TGTGCCAGCAGTCCTGCGGACGGACGCTATGGCTACACCTTC
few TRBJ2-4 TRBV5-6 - CASSLGWESPSGNIQYF TGTGCCAGCAGCTTGGGGTGGGAGAGTCCCTCTGGAAACATTCAGTACTTC
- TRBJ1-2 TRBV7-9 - CASTPGGATGGYTF TGTGCCAGCACCCCTGGGGGGGCAACGGGAGGCTACACCTTC
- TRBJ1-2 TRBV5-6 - CASSSWGADYGYTF TGTGCCAGCAGTTCTTGGGGCGCGGACTATGGCTACACCTTC
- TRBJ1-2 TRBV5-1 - CASSPEEGEVYGYTF TGCGCCAGCAGCCCGGAGGAGGGGGAGGTCTATGGCTACACCTTC
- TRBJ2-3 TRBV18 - CASSLHGAADTQYF TGTGCCAGCTCACTCCACGGCGCGGCAGATACGCAGTATTTT
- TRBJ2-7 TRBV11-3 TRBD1 CASSSRTGEQYF TGTGCCAGCAGCTCTCGGACAGGGGAGCAGTACTTC